This T cell receptor (beta chain) was retrieved from a study of regulatory T cells in long-lasting Graves disease. Arm-PCR with iRepertoire HTBI primers amplified the CDR3 regions for these TCR beta libraries. TCRdb ran MiXCR on the multiplex PCR reads and lists one entry per CDR3 protein. The repertoire holds about 560,000 distinct CDR3 sequences, with more than 15% as singletons. V lost 2 bases and J lost 5; bases outside the gene matches: 14. The CDR3 has 18 residues. CDR1 MGHRA and CDR2 YSYEKL come from the germline V gene. The time point is: newly diagnosed GD, antithyroid drugs for less than 3 months. RNA isolated from PBMCs was used to make the TCR library. Whole-study findings and limits: There was favoring of TRBV28, TRBJ1-2 and TRBJ2-5 in persistent disease. Patients with persistent Graves' had lower TCR diversity than newly diagnosed patients.

This clonotype has just a few counts. What it binds is not known. This sample was shared with a second study, whose subject was T cells in Graves' hyperthyroidism and ophthalmopathy. In that study: The hyperthyroidism was newly diagnosed and had lasted under 2 months; the patients were aged 18 to 65.

This specimen consisted of peripheral blood mononuclear cells (PBMCs), obtained at new diagnosis, from a patient treated with antithyroid drugs. This clonotype was obtained from a man aged 18 to 29 with Graves disease. V usage is TRBV4-1 and J usage is TRBJ2-5; TRBD1 aligns across 10 bases. The CDR3 bases are TGCGCCAGCAGCCAAACCGCCCCGGGACAGGGGAGAATTGAGACCCAGTACTTC. Amino acids: CASSQTAPGQGRIETQYF.